This passage covers 14 T cell receptor beta chains from one sample sequenced in a study of regulatory T cells in long-lasting Graves disease. Libraries of TCR beta came from iRepertoire HTBI primers plus Arm-PCR of CDR3 regions. TCRdb re-derived calls from the multiplex PCR reads in MiXCR, one entry per CDR3 protein. The repertoire holds 650,000 to 850,000 distinct CDR3 sequences, around 32% seen once, with around 42% in the top ten. Indicated time point: persistent/refractory GD, antithyroid drugs over 5 years with positive TRAb. Researchers made the TCR library from RNA that was extracted from PBMCs. Here the sequenced sample was peripheral blood mononuclear cells (PBMCs), taken when the disease was refractory, from a patient treated with antithyroid drugs. These receptors all come from a female donor with Graves disease.

The chain uses TRBV30 and TRBJ1-1; D remains unclear. The CDR3 is 11 amino acids. Germline values: CDR1 GTSNPN, CDR2 SVGIG (reference sequence). Between the trimmed V and J ends, which lost 2 bases and 8 bases, there was a span of 9 bases. The CDR3 sequence: CAWSTRAEAFF. The CDR3, as DNA: TGTGCCTGGAGTACCCGGGCCGAAGCTTTCTTT.

This clonotype was found many times. V gene TRBV2 combines with J gene TRBJ1-5, with D possibly being TRBD1 (5 bases). V gave up 6 bases and J gave up 1 base, with 25 bases separating them. CDR3 length equals 19 residues. CDR1 and CDR2 (germline): SNHLY, FYNNEI. DNA for the CDR3: TGTGCCAGCAGAGAATCGGGGGATCATGGACCTGGGAGCAATCAGCCCCAGCATTTT. It specifies CASRESGDHGPGSNQPQHF.

This clonotype occurred a few times. The chain recombines TRBV5-1 with TRBJ1-1, with D perhaps TRBD1 (6 bases). The CDR3 is 14 amino acids. V gave up 3 bases and J gave up 6 bases, with 15 bases separating them. Germline values: CDR1 SGHRS, CDR2 YFSETQ. The CDR3 here is CASSYRASGAEAFF. The CDR3 bases are TGCGCCAGCAGCTACAGGGCATCGGGCGCTGAAGCTTTCTTT.

In this sample, this clonotype turned up a few times. This chain uses TRBV20-1 with TRBJ2-5; 9 positions match TRBD2. The CDR3 covers 15 residues. Germline V gives CDR1 DFQATT, CDR2 SNEGSKA (reference sequence). V lost 3 bases, J lost 5 bases, and 10 bases stayed unmatched. This CDR3 reads CSASDRLAVGETQYF. The CDR3, as DNA: TGCAGTGCTAGTGACCGACTAGCGGTGGGGGAGACCCAGTACTTC.

The chain joins TRBV12-3 or TRBV12-4 to TRBJ2-7, with 9 bases identical to TRBD2. The CDR3 has 15 residues. V lost 3 bases, J lost 2 bases, and 5 bases stayed unmatched. CDR3 DNA sequence: TGTGCCAGCAGTTTCATAGCGGGAGACCCCTACGAGCAGTACTTC. Encoded protein: CASSFIAGDPYEQYF.

The V gene is TRBV6-1, the J gene TRBJ1-3, with D perhaps TRBD1 (5 bases). The CDR3 covers 12 residues. Germline assignment: CDR1 MNHNS and CDR2 SASEGT. V was pared by 8 bases and J by 8 bases, with 13 bases between. Written as DNA, the CDR3 is TGTGCCAGCCAGACAGTATTAGACACCATATATTTT. It yields the protein CASQTVLDTIYF.

As regards this clonotype: This may be a read error, as it is one base from a much larger clone. J is TRBJ1-3 and V is TRBV28; the D is unclear. CDR3 length: 14 amino acids. Germline CDR1 reads MDHEN; CDR2 reads SYDVKM. The CDR3 DNA is TGTGCCAGCAGTCGTCAGGTTAATGGAAACACCTTATATTTT. Translating gives CASSRQVNGNTLYF.

The rearrangement links TRBV20-1 to TRBJ2-5, with 9 nucleotides matching TRBD1. Germline CDR1 is DFQATT and CDR2 is SNEGSKA (reference sequence). The length of the CDR3 is 16 residues. Unmatched junction bases numbered 16, after V lost 6 bases and J lost 5 bases. CDR3 amino acids: CSAPGQGGLGVETQYF. CDR3 DNA: TGCAGTGCCCCGGGACAGGGAGGCCTTGGGGTTGAGACCCAGTACTTC.

This clonotype was seen at least ten times. J is TRBJ1-2 and V is TRBV2, with D possibly being TRBD1 (5 bases). The CDR3 is made up of 14 amino acids. Germline loops: CDR1 SNHLY, CDR2 FYNNEI. The ends were cut back, 5 bases at V and 0 bases at J, with 10 bases in the middle. The CDR3 loop reads CASSKDTANYGYTF. The CDR3 DNA reads TGTGCCAGCAGTAAGGACACCGCTAACTATGGCTACACCTTC.

This chain links TRBV19 with TRBJ2-7; D gene uncertain. The CDR3 covers 13 residues. Per germline, CDR1 LNHDA and CDR2 SQIVND (reference sequence). Trimming stripped 8 bases from V and 1 base from J, with 12 bases between. Here the CDR3 reads CASDQKPSYEQYF. CDR3 nucleotides: TGTGCCAGTGATCAGAAGCCTTCCTACGAGCAGTACTTC. The whole variable domain, remainder taken from reference TRBV19 and TRBJ2-7, is DGGITQSPKYLFRKEGQNVTLSCEQNLNHDAMYWYRQDPGQGLRLIYYSQIVNDFQKGDIAEGYSVSREKKESFPLTVTSAQKNPTAFYLCASDQKPSYEQYFGPGTRLTVT.

The chain is built from TRBV29-1 and TRBJ1-2; 7 nucleotides align to TRBD1. Germline CDR1 is SQVTM and CDR2 is ANQGSEA. Germline trimming cut 6 bases from V and 0 bases from J; bases unmatched to any gene: 7. This CDR3 spans 14 amino acids. Written as DNA, the CDR3 is TGCAGCGTGGGGGACAGCTCCACTAACTATGGCTACACCTTC. The encoded protein is CSVGDSSTNYGYTF.

J is TRBJ1-2 and V is TRBV29-1; D unclear. Germline V CDR1 and CDR2: SQVTM, ANQGSEA. CDR3 length: 15 amino acids. Deletions cut 1 base from V and 1 base from J, with 13 bases between. The DNA of the CDR3 is TGCAGCGTTGAAGCTGGTACAGATAATAACTATGGCTACACCTTC. This codes for CSVEAGTDNNYGYTF.

This rearrangement joins TRBV20-1 to TRBJ2-1; unclear D gene. Trimming removed 3 bases from V and 3 bases from J, with 9 bases in between. This CDR3 region has 13 residues. CDR1 and CDR2 (germline): DFQATT, SNEGSKA (reference sequence). CDR3 bases: TGCAGTGCTAGTTTGAAGGTCTACAATGAGCAGTTCTTC. This codes for CSASLKVYNEQFF.

This clonotype was recorded at least ten times. This chain connects TRBV7-9 to TRBJ2-5, with D possibly matching TRBD2 (6 bases). This CDR3 region has 14 residues. Per germline, CDR1 SEHNR and CDR2 FQNEAQ (reference sequence). V was pared by 0 bases and J by 5 bases, with 10 bases between. CDR3 residues: CASSLAAGGETQYF. The CDR3 nucleotides read TGTGCCAGCAGCTTAGCTGCCGGAGGGGAGACCCAGTACTTC.